These 27 T cell receptor beta chains were all obtained from the same sample, sequenced in a study of identical twins. A single record per CDR3 protein comes from TCRdb applying MiXCR to the 5' RACE reads. The sample contains 450,000 or so distinct CDR3 sequences, approximately 15% of which appear only once. A further study also used this sample, focusing on yellow fever vaccine responses in identical twins.

What was sequenced was CD4+ T cells sorted from blood. The source is a woman aged 18-29 years in good health.

This chain uses TRBV14 with TRBJ2-4; tentative D call: TRBD1 (5 bases). This CDR3 contains 14 residues. With 5 bases removed from V and 3 bases from J, the gap between germline ends came to 11 bases. The V gene's germline CDR1 is SGHDN and CDR2 FVKESK. The CDR3 DNA reads TGTGCCAGCAGCTACCGACAGAACAAAAACATTCAGTACTTC. This translates into CASSYRQNKNIQYF.

This clonotype has more than one count but fewer than ten. This rearrangement joins TRBV7-2 to TRBJ2-6, with 8 bases that match TRBD1. This CDR3 is built from 16 residues. V lost 5 bases, J lost 0 bases, and 3 bases stayed unmatched. Germline assignment: CDR1 SGHTA and CDR2 FQGNSA. The CDR3 protein is CASSPTGGSGANVLTF. DNA of the CDR3: TGTGCCAGCAGCCCTACAGGGGGCTCTGGGGCCAACGTCCTGACTTTC.

This clonotype was counted a few times. The genes are TRBV4-3 and TRBJ2-3; no clear D. Germline lookup yields CDR1 LGHNA and CDR2 YSLEER. The CDR3 is 15 amino acids. V shed 0 bases and J shed 2 bases, with 9 bases lying between them. CDR3 sequence (DNA): TGCGCCAGCAGCCAAGACCTTGGTTTCACAGATACGCAGTATTTT. This translates into CASSQDLGFTDTQYF.

This clonotype was seen a few times. This chain connects TRBV7-2 to TRBJ2-2, with unresolved D. V lost 1 base and J lost 5, with 17 bases in between. The length of the CDR3 is 17 residues. CDR1 and CDR2 (germline): SGHTA, FQGNSA. The CDR3 DNA follows: TGTGCCAGCAGCTTAGTTATAATGGGCCTTGTAACCGGGGAGCTGTTTTTT. This sequence encodes CASSLVIMGLVTGELFF.

The chain carries TRBV7-2 and TRBJ2-5; the D gene could be TRBD1 or TRBD2 (6 bases each). The CDR3 sequence is 14 residues long. Germline V gene lookup returns CDR1 SGHTA and CDR2 FQGNSA. V gave up 5 bases and J gave up 9 bases, with 19 bases separating them. CDR3 amino acids: CASSPSGATQAQYF. CDR3 nucleotide sequence: TGTGCCAGCAGCCCATCGGGGGCTACCCAGGCCCAGTACTTC.

The chain is built from TRBV20-1 and TRBJ1-6; D unclear. Trimming took 0 bases from V and 6 from J, leaving 9 bases between them. Germline CDR1 is DFQATT and CDR2 is SNEGSKA (reference sequence). The CDR3 consists of 14 residues. The CDR3 reads CSARDPRPNSPLHF. As DNA, the CDR3 is TGCAGTGCTAGAGATCCACGGCCTAATTCACCCCTCCACTTT.

The chain has TRBV15 and TRBJ2-3; D may match TRBD1 or TRBD2 (5 bases each). Trimming left V 4 bases short and J 6 bases short, with 23 bases between. The CDR3 runs to 17 residues. In germline, CDR1 is LNHNV, CDR2 YYDKDF (reference sequence). This chain's CDR3 is CATSTYSSGRGADTQYF. The CDR3 bases are TGTGCCACCAGCACCTATTCTTCAGGGAGAGGGGCGGATACGCAGTATTTT.

The genes are TRBV6-2 or TRBV6-3 and TRBJ2-1; the D is unclear. Germline CDR1 and CDR2: MNHEY and SVGEGT. This CDR3 has 16 residues. The V end was cut by 5 bases, the J end by 5 bases, with 19 bases between. In DNA form, the CDR3 reads TGTGCCAGCAGTCAGACCCCCGTCTTTAATAACAATGAGCAGTTCTTC. Translation: CASSQTPVFNNNEQFF.

The CDR3: CASSLRRGGPGDTQYF. DNA of the CDR3: TGTGCCAGCAGTTTACGGCGGGGGGGCCCGGGAGATACGCAGTATTTT. The V and J genes are TRBV12-3 or TRBV12-4 and TRBJ2-3; 9 positions match TRBD2. The J segment lost 5 bases and the V segment lost 2 bases, leaving 8 bases of the junction unmatched. The CDR3 is made up of 16 amino acids.

The gene calls are TRBV12-3 or TRBV12-4 and TRBJ2-7, with a tentative D call TRBD1 (6 bases). There are 15 residues in the CDR3. The germline V and J ends were trimmed by 2 bases and 2 bases, with 13 bases remaining between them. For the CDR3, the DNA is TGTGCCAGCAGTTTAAGGACAGCTTCCACCTACGAGCAGTACTTC. Translation: CASSLRTASTYEQYF.

The chain joins TRBV12-3 or TRBV12-4 to TRBJ2-5; 7 bases agree with TRBD1. V dropped 0 bases and J dropped 4; count of bases not matched to a gene: 8. The CDR3 runs to 16 residues. Written as DNA, the CDR3 is TGTGCCAGCAGTTTAGCCTCGGCCAGGGGGATAGAGACCCAGTACTTC. Translated: CASSLASARGIETQYF.

V is TRBV7-3 and J is TRBJ2-3; no definite D call. CDR3 length: 14 residues. Germline loops: CDR1 SGHTA, CDR2 FQGTGA. Trimming took off 5 bases at V and 2 bases at J, with 11 bases between the two ends. The CDR3: CASSPRLDTDTQYF. The CDR3 coding sequence is TGTGCCAGCAGCCCTCGACTTGACACAGATACGCAGTATTTT.

The chain joins TRBV5-1 to TRBJ2-7; 10 nucleotides agree with TRBD1. The trim removed 4 bases at V and 4 bases at J, leaving 8 bases unmatched. Germline V lookup: CDR1 SGHRS, CDR2 YFSETQ. CDR3 size: 15 residues. The CDR3 nucleotides read TGCGCCAGCAGCGGCGGAGGGACAGGGGAGTACGAGCAGTACTTC. It specifies CASSGGGTGEYEQYF.

The chain combines TRBV7-2 with TRBJ2-3; no firm D call. From germline, CDR1 is SGHTA and CDR2 FQGNSA. Trimming took off 1 base at V and 5 bases at J, with 7 bases between the two ends. The CDR3 runs 13 residues. CDR3 sequence (DNA): TGTGCCAGCAGCTTAGTCTGGGAAGATACGCAGTATTTT. It encodes CASSLVWEDTQYF.

The rearrangement links TRBV6-5 to TRBJ2-7; a weak D match, TRBD1 (6 bases). CDR1 is MNHEY and CDR2 is SVGAGI in the germline V gene. V was clipped by 4 bases and J by 3 bases, with 13 bases between them. This CDR3 region has 14 residues. The CDR3 loop is CASSSTGHHYEQYF. In DNA form, the CDR3 reads TGTGCCAGCAGTTCCACGGGACACCACTACGAGCAGTACTTC.

This clonotype was counted between two and nine times. V gene TRBV15 combines with J gene TRBJ1-4; D unclear. CDR3 length: 13 amino acids. V was pared by 4 bases and J by 6 bases, with 9 bases between. Germline CDR1 and CDR2: LNHNV and YYDKDF (reference sequence). This CDR3 reads CATSMTGDEKLFF. CDR3 nucleotides: TGTGCCACCAGCATGACCGGGGATGAAAAACTGTTTTTT.

The chain has TRBV10-3 and TRBJ2-1; TRBD1 matches 9 bases. The V and J ends lost 0 bases and 8 bases, in that order; junction bases with no gene match: 8. The CDR3 has 16 residues. Germline CDR1 ENHRY, CDR2 SYGVKD. This CDR3 is CAISESGTGSKDEQFF. DNA for the CDR3: TGTGCCATCAGTGAGTCCGGGACAGGGTCGAAGGATGAGCAGTTCTTC.

This clonotype was observed a few times. The chain is built from TRBV7-3 and TRBJ2-5, with D possibly called TRBD1 or TRBD2 (5 bases each). Germline V CDR1 and CDR2: SGHTA, FQGTGA. V gave up 5 bases and J gave up 1 base, with 11 bases separating them. CDR3 length equals 14 residues. CDR3 bases: TGTGCCAGCAGCCCACACGGGACCCAAGAGACCCAGTACTTC. It codes for CASSPHGTQETQYF.

V and J are TRBV29-1 and TRBJ2-6, with D possibly matching TRBD2 (5 bases). Trimming removed 4 bases at V and 0 bases at J, with 13 bases between. The CDR3 is 16 residues long. The germline gives CDR1 SQVTM, CDR2 ANQGSEA. CDR3 DNA: TGCAGCGTTGCCGGGGTAGTGGACTCTGGGGCCAACGTCCTGACTTTC. The encoded protein is CSVAGVVDSGANVLTF.

V and J are TRBV28 and TRBJ2-7, with 11 bases lining up with TRBD2. The ends lost 5 bases at V and 5 bases at J; junction bases unmatched: 5. This CDR3 contains 14 residues. CDR1 and CDR2 (germline): MDHEN, SYDVKM. The CDR3 sequence is CASSRLAGINEQYF. CDR3 nucleotide sequence: TGTGCCAGCAGTCGACTAGCGGGGATCAACGAGCAGTACTTC.

This rearrangement joins TRBV10-3 to TRBJ2-5; D perhaps matches TRBD1 (5 bases). Germline V lookup: CDR1 ENHRY, CDR2 SYGVKD. The CDR3 sequence is 13 residues long. V shed 6 bases and J shed 5 bases, with 13 bases lying between them. DNA of the CDR3: TGTGCCATCAGCGTTAGGGGTGGTGAGACCCAGTACTTC. Translation gives CAISVRGGETQYF.

This sequence joins TRBV4-1 and TRBJ1-2, with 8 bases aligning to TRBD1. The length of the CDR3 is 16 residues. V dropped 0 bases and J dropped 2; count of bases not matched to a gene: 5. In germline, CDR1 is MGHRA, CDR2 YSYEKL. Here the CDR3 reads CASSQDSTGANYGYTF. CDR3 bases: TGCGCCAGCAGCCAAGATTCGACAGGGGCCAACTATGGCTACACCTTC.

This clonotype has more than one count but fewer than ten. The rearrangement uses TRBV29-1 and TRBJ2-7; D remains unclear. V lost 2 bases and J lost 2, with 13 bases in between. The CDR3 is made up of 14 amino acids. The germline V gene encodes CDR1 SQVTM and CDR2 ANQGSEA. For the CDR3, the DNA is TGCAGCGTTGAAAAAAACTATCCTACCTACGAGCAGTACTTC. Translating it yields CSVEKNYPTYEQYF.

The chain employs TRBV7-2 and TRBJ2-1; D gene unclear. Trimming pared 11 bases from V and 8 bases from J, leaving 22 bases between. CDR3 size: 14 residues. Germline V lookup: CDR1 SGHTA, CDR2 FQGNSA. This chain's CDR3 is CASHWALAPDEQFF. The CDR3 DNA reads TGTGCCTCTCACTGGGCTCTCGCCCCAGATGAGCAGTTCTTC.

This clonotype has more than one count but fewer than ten. The chain carries TRBV6-4 and TRBJ2-1; the D is unclear. The germline V and J ends were trimmed by 3 bases and 5 bases, with 11 bases remaining between them. The germline V gene encodes CDR1 MRHNA and CDR2 SNTAGT. There are 14 residues in the CDR3. The CDR3, as DNA: TGTGCCAGCAGTGAGCACCTGGAAAACAATGAGCAGTTCTTC. It codes for CASSEHLENNEQFF.

The chain combines TRBV19 with TRBJ2-7; possible D gene TRBD1, 5 bases. The ends were cut back, 0 bases at V and 6 bases at J, with 15 bases in the middle. The germline V gene encodes CDR1 LNHDA and CDR2 SQIVND (reference sequence). This CDR3 has 15 residues. This chain's CDR3 is CASSIERTQRREQYF. Written as DNA, the CDR3 is TGTGCCAGTAGTATAGAACGGACACAAAGGCGCGAGCAGTACTTC.

This chain uses TRBV10-3 with TRBJ2-1; TRBD2 matches 7 bases. Germline CDR1 reads ENHRY; CDR2 reads SYGVKD. The V gene end was trimmed by 3 bases and the J gene end by 3 bases; junction bases not matched to a gene: 5. The CDR3 totals 15 residues. The CDR3 spells CAISDASGLYNEQFF. CDR3 DNA: TGTGCCATCAGTGACGCTAGCGGCCTCTACAATGAGCAGTTCTTC.